This T cell receptor (beta chain) was recorded in a study of OX40 agonist ivuxolimab in advanced cancers. Turning to the study itself: The patients' treatment was ivuxolimab, an agonistic anti-OX40 (CD134) antibody.

This CDR3 has 14 residues. CDR1 and CDR2 from the germline V gene are LNHDA and SQIVND (reference sequence). V gave up 3 bases and J gave up 5 bases; unmatched junction bases: 4. Profiled with immunoSEQ multiplex PCR; TCRdb holds only in-frame clones, not every one. The sample lists under 45,000 clones, 60% to 80% occurring once. The chain uses TRBV19 and TRBJ1-2, with 9 nucleotides matching TRBD1. The material sequenced was CD4+ or CD8+ T cells sorted from blood, taken in a trial of the OX40 agonist ivuxolimab. The source of this sequence is an adult with an advanced solid tumor such as melanoma, head and neck, liver or kidney cancer. The CDR3 sequence is CASSMEQGAYGYTF. CDR3 bases: TGTGCCAGTAGTATGGAACAGGGGGCTTATGGCTACACCTTC.